A selection of T cell receptor beta chains follows, all from one sample in a study of human T cells and chemical hapten exposure. MiXCR, run by TCRdb on the RACE reads, gives a single entry per CDR3 protein. This table holds approximately 120,000 distinct CDR3 sequences, 9% to 9.5% found once. The material was whole blood, obtained in connection with sensitization to the hapten diphenylcyclopropenone (DPC). Receptors were obtained from a woman in her forties with alopecia areata. Some clones in this sample may be carry-over from other donors' samples. The CDR3 runs from the conserved cysteine through the conserved F or W. The D gene is left open where the match is weak. Expanded clones get a size class; other rows say once, few or many, or leave the size out.

clone size,J gene,V gene,D gene,CDR3 DNA,CDR3 protein
few,TRBJ2-5,TRBV11-2,TRBD1,TGTGCCAGCAGCCCCAAGACAGGGGGAAACCAAGAGACCCAGTACTTC,CASSPKTGGNQETQYF
many,TRBJ2-2,TRBV2,.,TGTGCCAGCAGGCGGACCGGGGAGCTGTTTTTT,CASRRTGELFF
many,TRBJ2-7,TRBV27,.,TGTGCCAGCAGTTTAGGCCCCCCACCCTACGAGCAGTACTTC,CASSLGPPPYEQYF
many,TRBJ1-3,TRBV7-6,TRBD1,TGTGCCAGCAGCTCCCTGACCCCCGCAGGGGGAAGTGGAAACACCATATATTTT,CASSSLTPAGGSGNTIYF
many,TRBJ2-7,TRBV5-1,.,TGCGCCAGCAGCAGGGGATTCTACGAGCAGTACTTC,CASSRGFYEQYF
many,TRBJ1-1,TRBV9,.,TGTGCCAGCAGCGTAGGTGCCTTCATGAACACTGAAGCTTTCTTT,CASSVGAFMNTEAFF
many,TRBJ2-1,TRBV11-2,.,TGTGCCAGCAGCTTAGAACGGGGGCCCTACAATGAGCAGTTCTTC,CASSLERGPYNEQFF
few,TRBJ2-7,TRBV13,TRBD1,TGTGCCAGCAGCTTAGGGACAGGGTGGCAGTACTTC,CASSLGTGWQYF
few,TRBJ2-3,TRBV7-8,.,TGTGCCAGCAGCCCACTCTGGGGGCAGACGGATACGCAGTATTTT,CASSPLWGQTDTQYF
.,TRBJ2-3,TRBV6-4,.,TGTGCCAGCAGTGACTCTGCCACAGATACGCAGTATTTT,CASSDSATDTQYF
.,TRBJ1-3,TRBV30,.,TGTGCCTGGAGTGTGACACTTTCTGGAAACACCATATATTTT,CAWSVTLSGNTIYF
.,TRBJ2-7,TRBV6-6,TRBD1,TGTGCCAGCAGTGCCCGGGACAGACCTTACGAGCAGTACTTC,CASSARDRPYEQYF
few,TRBJ2-3,TRBV10-3,.,TGTGCCATCAGTCACACGCAGGGGAAGGATACGCAGTATTTT,CAISHTQGKDTQYF
many,TRBJ2-5,TRBV6-5,.,TGTGCCAGCAGTTACCGGGACCAGGAGACCCAGTACTTC,CASSYRDQETQYF
.,TRBJ2-1,TRBV5-6,.,TGTGCCAGCAGCTTGGGTGGGAGTCCCTACAATGAGCAGTTCTTC,CASSLGGSPYNEQFF
few,TRBJ2-3,TRBV10-1,TRBD2,TGCGCCAGCAGTGAACCGGGGGAGGGTACAGATACGCAGTATTTT,CASSEPGEGTDTQYF
many,TRBJ1-5,TRBV7-9,TRBD1,TGTGCCAGCAGCCCGGGACAGCTCAATCAGCCCCAGCATTTT,CASSPGQLNQPQHF
.,TRBJ1-4,TRBV6-5,TRBD1,TGTGCCAGCGGGACAGGAGGGAATGAAAAACTGTTTTTT,CASGTGGNEKLFF
many,TRBJ1-5,TRBV4-2,.,TGTGCCAGCAGCCAAGATCCCAGGGGCGCGACCTTCAATCAGCCCCAGCATTTT,CASSQDPRGATFNQPQHF
many,TRBJ2-2,TRBV7-2,TRBD2,TGTGCCAGCAGCTCTGGACTAGCGGGGGGGACGAACACCGGGGAGCTGTTTTTT,CASSSGLAGGTNTGELFF
few,TRBJ2-1,TRBV7-6,TRBD2,TGTGCCAGCAGCCGGGAGGTAGCGGGGGGATGGAATGAGCAGTTCTTC,CASSREVAGGWNEQFF
many,TRBJ2-3,TRBV5-4,TRBD2,TGTGCCAGCAGCTTGGCTAGCGGGGGGGCCGTAGATACGCAGTATTTT,CASSLASGGAVDTQYF
few,TRBJ2-2,TRBV5-1,.,TGCGCCAGCAGCTTGGCTCCGGCTCCCACCGGGGAGCTGTTTTTT,CASSLAPAPTGELFF
.,TRBJ2-3,TRBV10-3,.,TGTGCCATCAGTGAGTCGGGGCAGGCGTTCCCTAGCACAGATACGCAGTATTTT,CAISESGQAFPSTDTQYF
many,TRBJ2-3,TRBV15,TRBD2,TGTGCCACCAGCCGGGGGGTCTTGGATACGCAGTATTTT,CATSRGVLDTQYF
few,TRBJ1-4,TRBV5-1,.,TGCGCCAGCAGCTCGGGCCGGGCGGACGAAAAACTGTTTTTT,CASSSGRADEKLFF
many,TRBJ2-5,TRBV7-9,TRBD2,TGTGCCAGCAGCTTAGGCCAGGGACTAGAAGAGACCCAGTACTTC,CASSLGQGLEETQYF
few,TRBJ1-1,TRBV29-1,.,TGCAGCGTTACTGCCTTGGCTGAAGCTTTCTTT,CSVTALAEAFF
.,TRBJ1-2,TRBV27,.,TGTGCCAGCAGTTTGCGGGTTAACTATGGCTACACCTTC,CASSLRVNYGYTF
.,TRBJ2-7,TRBV10-3,.,TGTGCCATCAGTAAAGGGCAGGCCGACTCCTACGAGCAGTACTTC,CAISKGQADSYEQYF
few,TRBJ2-3,TRBV20-1,.,TGCAGTGCTGAGGGGCGTAGCACAGATACGCAGTATTTT,CSAEGRSTDTQYF
many,TRBJ2-7,TRBV7-8,.,TGTGCCAGCAGCTTAGCAGGGTCCCCCAATTACGAGCAGTACTTC,CASSLAGSPNYEQYF
few,TRBJ2-7,TRBV7-2,.,TGTGCCAGCAGCTTATCCGTGACCCAGGTCTACGAGCAGTACTTC,CASSLSVTQVYEQYF
.,TRBJ1-5,TRBV2,.,TGTGCCAGCAGTGAAGCGCCCCGACAGCCCCAGCATTTT,CASSEAPRQPQHF
many,TRBJ2-7,TRBV10-2,.,TGCGCCAGCAGGGCCAGGGGAAACGACGAGCAGTACTTC,CASRARGNDEQYF
.,TRBJ1-2,TRBV5-6,.,TGTGCCAGCATGGGAGGTGATTTCTATGGCTACACCTTC,CASMGGDFYGYTF
few,TRBJ1-5,TRBV20-1,.,TGCAGTGCTTCGGCCGAATATTATAGCAATCAGCCCCAGCATTTT,CSASAEYYSNQPQHF
many,TRBJ1-5,TRBV10-3,.,TGTGCCGTCGCCTCACAGGGAAATCAGCCCCAGCATTTT,CAVASQGNQPQHF
many,TRBJ2-2,TRBV23-1,.,TGCGCCAGCAGTCAATCCGTAGGAAGGCCCCACCTCACCGGGGAGCTGTTTTTT,CASSQSVGRPHLTGELFF
.,TRBJ1-1,TRBV9,TRBD1,TGTGCCAGCAGGGGAGACAGGGAAGGTGTGACTGAAGCTTTCTTT,CASRGDREGVTEAFF
.,TRBJ1-6,TRBV18,.,TGTGCCAGCTCACCACGGTCAGGAGAGAATTCACCCCTCCACTTT,CASSPRSGENSPLHF
many,TRBJ1-4,TRBV2,.,TGTGCCAGTAAAAAGGAGGGCTCAATCTACGAAAAACTGTTTTTT,CASKKEGSIYEKLFF
.,TRBJ1-5,TRBV7-2,.,TGTGCCAGCAGCTTAACAGGACAAACTAATCAGCCCCAGCATTTT,CASSLTGQTNQPQHF
.,TRBJ2-7,TRBV7-9,TRBD1,TGTGCCAGCAGCTCCGCGGCCGGGACAGGCCCTCACGAGCAGTACTTC,CASSSAAGTGPHEQYF
.,TRBJ2-5,TRBV4-3,TRBD2,TGCGCCAGCAGCCGCAGGACTAGCGGGGGATTGGGGCAAGAGACCCAGTACTTC,CASSRRTSGGLGQETQYF
many,TRBJ2-1,TRBV1,.,TGCACCAGCAGCCAAGATAGAAGGAGAGTATGGGGGGGGAAACAAAACTCCTACAATGAGCAGTTCTTC,CTSSQDRRRVWGGKQNSYNEQFF
few,TRBJ1-2,TRBV7-9,.,TGTGCCAGCAGCCAAATAACGGGATATGGCTACACCTTC,CASSQITGYGYTF
few,TRBJ2-5,TRBV11-3,.,TGTGCCAGCAGTTTGGACAGAAACCAAGAGACCCAGTACTTC,CASSLDRNQETQYF
many,TRBJ2-7,TRBV7-9,.,TGTGCCAGCAGCTTAGCAGGTTCTTACTCCTACGAGCAGTACTTC,CASSLAGSYSYEQYF
.,TRBJ2-5,TRBV20-1,TRBD2,TGCAGTGCTACCCACAGACTGGCGGGGGGGCCAGAGACCCAGTACTTC,CSATHRLAGGPETQYF
many,TRBJ2-7,TRBV7-9,.,TGTGCCAGCAGCCCGGGCAGGGGTGGGTCCTACGAGCAGTACTTC,CASSPGRGGSYEQYF